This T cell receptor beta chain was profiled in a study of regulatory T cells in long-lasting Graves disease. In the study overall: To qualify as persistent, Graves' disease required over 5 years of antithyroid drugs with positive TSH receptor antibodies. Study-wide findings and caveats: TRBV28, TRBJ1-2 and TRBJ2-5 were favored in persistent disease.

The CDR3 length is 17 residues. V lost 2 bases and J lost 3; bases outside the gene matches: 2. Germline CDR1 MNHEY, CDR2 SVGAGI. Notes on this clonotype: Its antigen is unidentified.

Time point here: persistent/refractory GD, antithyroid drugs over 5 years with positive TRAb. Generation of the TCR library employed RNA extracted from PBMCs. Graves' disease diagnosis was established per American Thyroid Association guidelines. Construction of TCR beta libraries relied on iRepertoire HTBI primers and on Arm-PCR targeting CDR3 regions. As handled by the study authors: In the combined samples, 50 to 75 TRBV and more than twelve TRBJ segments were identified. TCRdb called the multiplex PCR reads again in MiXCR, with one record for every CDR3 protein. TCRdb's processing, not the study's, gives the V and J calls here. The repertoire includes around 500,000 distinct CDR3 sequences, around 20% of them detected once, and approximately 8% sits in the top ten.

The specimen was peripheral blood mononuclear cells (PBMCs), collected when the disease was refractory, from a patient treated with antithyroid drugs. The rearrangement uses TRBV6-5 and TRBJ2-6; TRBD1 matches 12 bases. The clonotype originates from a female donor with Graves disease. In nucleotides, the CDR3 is TGTGCCAGCAGTTACAGGGACAGGGGGCTTGGGGCCAACGTCCTGACTTTC. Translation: CASSYRDRGLGANVLTF.